The T cell receptor (beta chain) described here comes from a study of T cells in Graves' hyperthyroidism and ophthalmopathy. About the research overall: Before treatment of any kind, peripheral blood was taken at initial diagnosis. Findings and limits, study-wide: Researchers report that a 13 V-J model separated ophthalmopathy from stable hyperthyroidism. The blood repertoire included most of the expanded thyroid clonotypes above 0.001.

The V gene end was trimmed by 5 bases and the J gene end by 2 bases; junction bases not matched to a gene: 2. CDR3 size: 15 residues. CDR1 SGHAT and CDR2 FQNNGV come from the germline V gene. Worth noting for this clonotype: Its antigen is as yet unknown.

The source material, RNA transcripts, was used to amplify TCR beta CDR3 regions. The primer set for the first-round RT-PCR of the TCR CDR3 was HTBI. TCRdb reprocessed the multiplex PCR reads via MiXCR and lists one record per CDR3 protein. Among a few hundred thousand distinct CDR3 sequences, around 18% were seen once, and the ten largest hold about 45%. Roughly 10 ml of fresh peripheral blood supplied the PBMCs. The receptor was derived from a man in his forties with Graves' hyperthyroidism. The chain uses TRBV11-2 and TRBJ2-1, with TRBD2 matching over 11 bases. Material: blood. This CDR3 reads CASSQLAGAYNEQFF. Written as DNA, the CDR3 is TGTGCCAGCAGCCAACTAGCGGGGGCCTACAATGAGCAGTTCTTC.